This TCR beta chain was identified in a study of blood T cell repertoires in COVID-19. Overall study context: In each case, the material was cDNA or gDNA derived from T cells, B-cell-depleted T cells, or PBMCs.

In the original analysis: Reference gene primer amplification gave nucleated cell count estimates. Generated by immunoSEQ multiplex PCR, the TCRdb table keeps only in-frame clones and is missing some. The V and J calls and clone size were taken over from that table, and D and trimming were inferred from the DNA. The sample includes roughly 220,000 clones, around 85% of them seen just once. The CDR3 sequence is 16 residues long. CDR1 and CDR2 from the germline V gene are ENHRY and SYGVKD. Trimming cost V 10 bases and J 2 bases; bases outside gene matches: 9. Donors were grouped by their self-reported clinical history.

The TCR sequence derives from a woman between 40 and 50 years old with acute COVID-19. This chain joins TRBV10-3 and TRBJ1-5; 12 nucleotides align to TRBD1. Sequenced material: PBMCs or T cells enriched from blood (not recorded which). CDR3 DNA: TGTGCCACCTCCGGGACAGGGGGCGAGGGCAATCAGCCCCAGCATTTT. Protein: CATSGTGGEGNQPQHF.